The following is a T cell receptor beta chain sequence with its context. Which antigen it targets is not known. Per-base qualities were not stored, and no clone one base away is much larger. Sequencer: Illumina NovaSeq 6000. TCRalpha and TCRbeta cDNA libraries were built by 5'RACE with constant-segment primers, adding sample barcodes and unique molecular identifiers. RNA was extracted from every sample with Trizol reagent. Libraries were amplified in two PCR steps, with a second sample barcode and Illumina TruSeq adapters added in the second step. Sequencing of the libraries was done on an Illumina NovaSeq, producing 2 x 150 bp paired-end reads. The study's own analysis went as follows. With migec v1.2.7, reads were demultiplexed and then collapsed into UMI-guided consensus sequences. Using mixcr v2.1.11, UMI consensuses were aligned to TRA and TRB V and J templates and then assembled into clonotypes. Clonotypes were classified as expanded or contracted when called significant by both edgeR and NoisET, with noise models trained on biological replicates. For edgeR calls, the thresholds were a false discovery rate-adjusted p below 0.01 and a log2 fold-change of 1. As an exploratory analysis of dynamics, max-normalized trajectories of the 1000 most abundant clonotypes were examined by PCA with hierarchical clustering. Separately sequenced CD4+ and CD8+ repertoires were used to assign the CD4 or CD8 phenotype of responding clones. The raw public data were reprocessed by TCRdb itself: fastp quality trimming at Q25, MiXCR clonotype calling, in-frame beta chains only. Every distinct CDR3 protein forms one entry, paired with its most common genes and DNA. TCRdb's processing, not the study's, gives the V and J calls here. Across this sample there are around 320,000 distinct CDR3 sequences, with roughly a fifth seen only once. 20% to 25% of the sample is held by the ten biggest clonotypes.

This sample is drawn from a study of T-cell memory formation after mild COVID-19 (dated by TCRdb to the early 2020s). Some background on the complete study: Most TCR sequence clusters were specific to one of the two donors. In a couple of donors, T-cell clones that expanded and contracted after mild COVID-19 were tracked by sequencing TCRalpha and TCRbeta repertoires over time. Two young, previously healthy adult volunteers made up the cohort, one male and one female. The paper as a whole reports these results and caveats: From day 15 to 85, contracting clones showed balanced CD4/CD8 phenotypes, whereas a second wave of clones that expanded from day 15 to 37 leaned towards CD4+. Only two mild cases were covered by the study, and larger cohorts that include severe cases with pre-infection samples were considered necessary. Contracting CD4+ clones turned up mainly in the CM and EM memory subsets, whereas EMRA was where CD8+ clones were enriched. The second-wave clones that peaked on day 37 were not confirmed to be SARS-CoV-2 specific. Some responding clones were detected in pre-infection memory, which suggested that pre-existing cross-reactive memory T cells had joined the SARS-CoV-2 response.

Ficoll-Paque density gradient centrifugation was the method used to isolate PBMCs. V and J are truncated by 8 bases and 2 bases respectively, leaving an intervening sequence of 22 bases. The germline V gene encodes CDR1 MDHEN and CDR2 SYDVKM. The CDR3 measures 16 amino acids from cysteine to valine. The DNA shown is the 48-base CDR3, in frame from base 1. The receptor was isolated from a young man who had mild COVID-19 (a few samples of this study predate the infection). The sample titles of this study are shuffled in the database, so cell type and time point are left out; the donor was told from shared clones. Sample: PBMCs or a T cell subset sorted from them (not recorded which). Recombination linked TRBV28 to TRBJ2-7; the D assignment is uncertain and may be TRBD1 or TRBD2, with 5 bases supporting each. For the CDR3, the sequence is CASQGEGSPLPYEQYV. At the DNA level, the sequence is TGTGCCAGCCAGGGAGAGGGAAGCCCCTTGCCCTACGAGCAGTACGTC.